This T cell receptor (beta chain) was found in a study of blood T cell repertoires in COVID-19. Whole-study context: Samples came from the United States, Italy and Spain, spanning acute and convalescent COVID-19.

In the source study's methods: Reference gene primer amplification in the assay estimated nucleated cell counts. This table comes from immunoSEQ multiplex PCR, and its TCRdb copy is limited to in-frame clones, with some not included. That table is the source of V, J and clone size, and D and trimming were worked out from the DNA. The sample records some 300,000 clones, roughly 86% being singletons. This clonotype was sampled from a woman in her 50s who had been exposed to COVID-19. Input material: PBMCs or T cells enriched from blood (not recorded which).

The CDR3 region is CASSTRQGSYEQYF. As DNA, the CDR3 is TGTGCCAGTAGTACGCGACAGGGATCCTACGAGCAGTACTTC. This rearrangement joins TRBV19 to TRBJ2-7; 7 bases agree with TRBD1. Germline V gene lookup returns CDR1 LNHDA and CDR2 SQIVND (reference sequence). The CDR3 sequence is 14 residues long. The junction had 4 bases not matched to a gene; V was cut back by 4 bases and J by 1 base. Filled out from reference TRBV19 and TRBJ2-7, the complete variable domain reads DGGITQSPKYLFRKEGQNVTLSCEQNLNHDAMYWYRQDPGQGLRLIYYSQIVNDFQKGDIAEGYSVSREKKESFPLTVTSAQKNPTAFYLCASSTRQGSYEQYFGPGTRLTVT.